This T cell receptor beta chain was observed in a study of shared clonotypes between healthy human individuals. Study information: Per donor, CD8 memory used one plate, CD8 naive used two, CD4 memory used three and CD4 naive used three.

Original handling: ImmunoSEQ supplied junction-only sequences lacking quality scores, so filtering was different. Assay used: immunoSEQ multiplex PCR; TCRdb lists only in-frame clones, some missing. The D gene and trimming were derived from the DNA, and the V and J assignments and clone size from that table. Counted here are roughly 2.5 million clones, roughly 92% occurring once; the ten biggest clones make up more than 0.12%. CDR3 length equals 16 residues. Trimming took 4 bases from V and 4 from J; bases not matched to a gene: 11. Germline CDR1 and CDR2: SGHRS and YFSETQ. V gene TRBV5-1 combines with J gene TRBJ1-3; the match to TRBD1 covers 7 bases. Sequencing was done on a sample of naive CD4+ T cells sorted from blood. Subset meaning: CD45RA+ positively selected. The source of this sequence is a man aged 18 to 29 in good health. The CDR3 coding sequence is TGCGCCAGCAGCCCCGGACAGGCCAACGGGGGAAACACCATATATTTT. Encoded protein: CASSPGQANGGNTIYF.